This TCR beta chain is drawn from a study of shared clonotypes between healthy human individuals. CDR1 is SQVTM and CDR2 is ANQGSEA in the germline V gene. The CDR3 is 15 amino acids. The V end lost 4 bases, the J end lost 0 bases, and 13 bases lay between the germline ends. Genomic DNA of every subset was divided equally among multiple immunoSEQ plates. Sorted-subset replicate PCRs used about 190 ng of genomic DNA. This amount corresponded to about 29,000 T cell genomes. The assay was immunoSEQ multiplex PCR, and TCRdb's table has in-frame clones only and misses some. The table has roughly 2,300,000 clones, less than 95% seen once; the top ten hold more than 0.35%. Division of CD4+ cells produced a CD45RA+ naive subset and a CD45RA-negative memory subset.

The chain carries TRBV29-1 and TRBJ1-3, with D possibly TRBD1 on 6 matching bases. This clonotype was obtained from a man aged 18 to 30 in good health. Some clones in this sample may be carry-over from other donors' samples. The specimen sequenced was naive CD4+ T cells from PBMCs. Subset denoted: CD45RA+ positively selected. The chain's CDR3 is CSVADSMISGNTIYF. The DNA for the CDR3 is TGCAGCGTTGCGGACAGCATGATCTCTGGAAACACCATATATTTT.